The 30 T cell receptor beta chains given below trace back to one sample, sequenced in a study of shared clonotypes between healthy human individuals. Method: immunoSEQ multiplex PCR; TCRdb's copy keeps in-frame clones and lacks some. The sample gives 2 million to 2.5 million clones, about 94% of which show up once; 0.85% to 1.2% is in the top ten. Positively selected for CCR7, the CD45RO-negative cells used as naive CD8 cells excluded terminally differentiated effector memory CD45RA+ cells. The sample consisted of naive CD8+ T cells sorted from blood. The receptors stem from a man between 18 and 29 years old in good health.

The gene calls are TRBV9 and TRBJ1-2; D gene uncertain. The CDR3 length is 17 residues. In germline, CDR1 is SGDLS, CDR2 YYNGEE. The V end lost 0 bases, the J end lost 0 bases, and 15 bases lay between the germline ends. CDR3 DNA: TGTGCCAGCAGCGTAGAGCAGGACGGATTTACTAACTATGGCTACACCTTC. It codes for CASSVEQDGFTNYGYTF.

This chain links TRBV10-3 with TRBJ2-1, with D perhaps assigned TRBD1 or TRBD2 (6 bases each). The CDR3 totals 15 residues. Germline CDR1 reads ENHRY; CDR2 reads SYGVKD. With 5 bases removed from V and 5 bases from J, the gap between germline ends came to 16 bases. CDR3 residues: CAISPERGVDNEQFF. Written as DNA, the CDR3 is TGTGCCATCAGTCCAGAAAGGGGGGTGGACAATGAGCAGTTCTTC.

This chain uses TRBV11-2 with TRBJ2-7, with 12 bases identical to TRBD2. The CDR3 length is 14 residues. With V trimmed by 5 bases and J by 4 bases, 3 bases remained unmatched. Germline assignment: CDR1 SGHAT and CDR2 FQNNGV. This CDR3 reads CASSPTSGGYEQYF. CDR3 bases: TGTGCCAGCAGCCCGACTAGCGGGGGATACGAGCAGTACTTC.

This CDR3 is CASRKWGGYTEAFF. The CDR3 region has the DNA TGTGCCAGCAGAAAATGGGGTGGGTACACTGAAGCTTTCTTT. This chain uses TRBV5-4 with TRBJ1-1; D is ambiguous. Trimming took 5 bases from V and 3 from J, leaving 14 bases between them. The CDR3 length is 14 residues. The germline gives CDR1 SGHNT, CDR2 YYREEE (reference sequence).

This sequence joins TRBV10-3 and TRBJ1-1; D remains unclear. V was clipped by 6 bases and J by 2 bases, with 13 bases between them. Germline lookup yields CDR1 ENHRY and CDR2 SYGVKD. The CDR3 is made up of 14 amino acids. CDR3 DNA: TGTGCCATCAGGAGCGAAGGCGGAAACACTGAAGCTTTCTTT. Amino acids: CAIRSEGGNTEAFF.

The chain employs TRBV5-1 and TRBJ1-1, with TRBD1 as a possible D gene (5 bases). V dropped 1 base and J dropped 3 bases, with 7 bases sitting between them. CDR3 length: 13 amino acids. Germline loops: CDR1 SGHRS, CDR2 YFSETQ. CDR3 residues: CASSLFRDTEAFF. The CDR3 nucleotides read TGCGCCAGCAGCTTGTTCAGGGACACTGAAGCTTTCTTT.

The genes are TRBV30 and TRBJ2-3, with TRBD2 matching over 7 bases. The length of the CDR3 is 14 residues. Germline trimming cut 0 bases from V and 2 bases from J; bases unmatched to any gene: 2. CDR1 and CDR2 (germline): GTSNPN, SVGIG (reference sequence). The CDR3 region is CAWSVLAFTDTQYF. The CDR3 bases are TGTGCCTGGAGTGTACTAGCGTTCACAGATACGCAGTATTTT.

V gene TRBV5-6 combines with J gene TRBJ2-1; 13 bases are shared with TRBD2. Trimming removed 1 base from V and 6 bases from J; junction bases left unmatched: 4. Germline V gene data show CDR1 as SGHDT and CDR2 as YYEEEE. The CDR3 totals 16 residues. This CDR3 is CASSLLTSGRPNEQFF. DNA for the CDR3: TGTGCCAGCAGCTTGCTGACTAGCGGGAGGCCCAATGAGCAGTTCTTC.

DNA for the CDR3: TGTGCCAGCAGGACAGACACCACTACCTACGAGCAGTACTTC. It is translated as CASRTDTTTYEQYF. The chain employs TRBV27 and TRBJ2-7; perhaps TRBD1 as D (5 bases). The length of the CDR3 is 14 residues. From germline, CDR1 is MNHEY and CDR2 SMNVEV (reference sequence). The V end lost 6 bases, the J end lost 2 bases, and 14 bases lay between the germline ends.

This clone appeared once. The gene calls are TRBV2 and TRBJ2-2; no reliable D call. Per germline, CDR1 SNHLY and CDR2 FYNNEI. This CDR3 has 15 amino acids. The V end was cut by 1 base, the J end by 3 bases, with 9 bases between. CDR3 protein: CASSEEFKYTGELFF. The CDR3 bases are TGTGCCAGCAGTGAAGAATTTAAGTACACCGGGGAGCTGTTTTTT.

The chain links TRBV7-3 to TRBJ2-5; 7 bases are a match to TRBD2. The CDR3 runs to 15 residues. Germline CDR1 reads SGHTA; CDR2 reads FQGTGA. Trimming cost V 5 bases and J 4 bases; bases outside gene matches: 10. Written as DNA, the CDR3 is TGTGCCAGCAGCGACACTAGCGATCGGTCAGAGACCCAGTACTTC. This gives the protein CASSDTSDRSETQYF.

Worth noting for this clone: At one of its ends the junction is not consistent with the germline gene, which may arise from a read error. CDR3 DNA: TGTGCCAGCAGCTTAGAAGCTTTAGAGGCCCAGTACTTC. It specifies CASSLEALEAQYF. The rearrangement uses TRBV7-9 and TRBJ2-5; D remains ambiguous. The CDR3 runs to 13 residues. Looked up from germline, CDR1 is SEHNR and CDR2 is FQNEAQ (reference sequence).

In the case of this clone: The same CDR3 is also encoded by other DNA sequences in this sample. This chain joins TRBV6-5 and TRBJ1-1; possible D gene TRBD1, 5 bases. CDR1 is MNHEY and CDR2 is SVGAGI in the germline V gene. This CDR3 is built from 13 residues. Trimming shortened V by 2 bases and J by 3 bases, and 7 bases separated the two germline ends. DNA for the CDR3: TGTGCCAGCAGTTACGGGGGTCACACTGAAGCTTTCTTT. Its protein product is CASSYGGHTEAFF.

V usage is TRBV2 and J usage is TRBJ1-6; D is undetermined. Trimming stripped 3 bases from V and 14 bases from J, with 14 bases between. The CDR3 is 13 amino acids. Germline loops: CDR1 SNHLY, CDR2 FYNNEI. DNA for the CDR3: TGTGCCAGCAGTGACGAGGGCTGGGAGGCCCTCCACTTT. Translated, it gives CASSDEGWEALHF.

The CDR3 sequence: CASSFNLNTEAFF. The CDR3 DNA is TGTGCCAGCAGTTTTAATCTGAACACTGAAGCTTTCTTT. The chain carries TRBV27 and TRBJ1-1, with D unresolved. The CDR3 covers 13 residues. V lost 3 bases, J lost 0 bases, and 5 bases lay in between. The germline gives CDR1 MNHEY, CDR2 SMNVEV (reference sequence).

V gene TRBV4-3 combines with J gene TRBJ1-4; D unclear. The CDR3 runs 15 residues. V lost 3 bases and J 3 bases, leaving 11 bases between the germline ends. Germline assignment: CDR1 LGHNA and CDR2 YSLEER. In DNA, the CDR3 is TGCGCCAGCAGCCAGGAGATGGGGTCTAATGAAAAACTGTTTTTT. This translates into CASSQEMGSNEKLFF.

The chain joins TRBV25-1 to TRBJ2-1, with a weak D call TRBD2 (6 bases). The CDR3 runs to 16 residues. V was cut by 1 base and J by 1 base, with 11 bases left in between. The V gene's germline CDR1 is MGHDK and CDR2 SYGVNS. CDR3 residues: CASSESFGGSYNEQFF. Here the CDR3 DNA reads TGTGCCAGCAGTGAATCTTTCGGGGGATCCTACAATGAGCAGTTCTTC.

In DNA, the CDR3 is TGTGCCAGCAGCTTAGAGAGTGAGCAGTTCTTC. Translated: CASSLESEQFF. The chain uses TRBV7-6 and TRBJ2-1, with no clear D. The CDR3 is made up of 11 amino acids. Trimming shortened V by 1 base and J by 9 bases, and 4 bases separated the two germline ends. Germline CDR1 and CDR2: SGHVS and FNYEAQ.

This chain joins TRBV29-1 and TRBJ2-7, with D unclear. There are 13 residues in the CDR3. Trimming took 5 bases from V and 3 from J, leaving 14 bases between them. Germline loops: CDR1 SQVTM, CDR2 ANQGSEA. CDR3 bases: TGCAGCGTTATGACGGCAGGCGACTACGAGCAGTACTTC. This encodes CSVMTAGDYEQYF.

The chain has TRBV6-6 and TRBJ2-1, with 10 bases matching TRBD1. The CDR3 is made up of 16 amino acids. Germline loops: CDR1 MNHNY, CDR2 SVGAGI (reference sequence). The junction had 8 bases not matched to a gene; V was cut back by 6 bases and J by 3 bases. The CDR3 spells CASSHTGTGVYNEQFF. The DNA of the CDR3 is TGTGCCAGCAGCCACACCGGGACAGGGGTCTACAATGAGCAGTTCTTC.

The V gene is TRBV19, the J gene TRBJ1-2; maybe TRBD1 (5 bases). V dropped 1 base and J dropped 4 bases, with 13 bases sitting between them. The CDR3 length is 15 residues. The germline V gene has CDR1 LNHDA and CDR2 SQIVND (reference sequence). The CDR3 region is CASSIAPGGIYGYTF. As DNA, the CDR3 is TGTGCCAGTAGTATAGCCCCGGGGGGAATCTATGGCTACACCTTC.

The rearrangement joins TRBV7-2 to TRBJ1-5; perhaps TRBD1 as D (5 bases). Trimming removed 5 bases at V and 7 bases at J, with 12 bases between. The germline V gene has CDR1 SGHTA and CDR2 FQGNSA. The CDR3 has 13 amino acids. The CDR3 region is CASSPGAGQPQHF. The CDR3 DNA reads as TGTGCCAGCAGCCCCGGGGCAGGGCAGCCCCAGCATTTT. Full variable domain (rest looked up from reference TRBV7-2 and TRBJ1-5): GAGVSQSPSNKVTEKGKDVELRCDPISGHTALYWYRQSLGQGLEFLIYFQGNSAPDKSGLPSDRFSAERTGGSVSTLTIQRTQQEDSAVYLCASSPGAGQPQHFGDGTRLSIL.

Regarding this clone: A much larger clone differs from this one at a single base, so this may be a read error. The chain is built from TRBV7-6 and TRBJ2-7; 7 nucleotides match TRBD1. CDR1 SGHVS and CDR2 FNYEAQ come from the germline V gene. The CDR3 covers 13 residues. V dropped 4 bases and J dropped 0; count of bases not matched to a gene: 0. The chain's CDR3 is CASSWDSSYEQYF. The DNA for the CDR3 is TGTGCCAGCAGCTGGGACAGCTCCTACGAGCAGTACTTC. Full variable domain (remainder filled in from reference TRBV7-6 and TRBJ2-7): GAGVSQSPRYKVTKRGQDVALRCDPISGHVSLYWYRQALGQGPEFLTYFNYEAQQDKSGLPNDRFSAERPEGSISTLTIQRTEQRDSAMYRCASSWDSSYEQYFGPGTRLTVT.

This chain connects TRBV6-5 to TRBJ2-7, with 8 bases aligning to TRBD1. There are 15 residues in the CDR3. Germline values: CDR1 MNHEY, CDR2 SVGAGI. With V trimmed by 2 bases and J by 6 bases, 9 bases remained unmatched. The chain's CDR3 is CASSYGQGQRREQYF. The CDR3 bases are TGTGCCAGCAGTTACGGACAGGGTCAGAGGCGCGAGCAGTACTTC.

Details on this clone: Distinct nucleotide sequences in the sample also encode this CDR3. V and J are TRBV9 and TRBJ2-1; 11 nucleotides agree with TRBD2. V was clipped by 4 bases and J by 0 bases; unmatched bases: 6. Germline V gene data show CDR1 as SGDLS and CDR2 as YYNGEE. The CDR3 is 17 residues long. CDR3 coding DNA: TGTGCCAGCAGCTCTAGACTAGCGGGGTCCTCCTACAATGAGCAGTTCTTC. Its translation is CASSSRLAGSSYNEQFF.

This chain uses TRBV9 with TRBJ2-1; TRBD2 aligns across 10 bases. V was clipped by 0 bases and J by 6 bases; unmatched bases: 6. The CDR3 has 16 amino acids. Looked up from germline, CDR1 is SGDLS and CDR2 is YYNGEE. The CDR3 here is CASSVALAGEGNEQFF. CDR3 bases: TGTGCCAGCAGCGTAGCTCTAGCGGGAGAGGGCAATGAGCAGTTCTTC.

CDR3: CASSLSNLRELFF. The CDR3 DNA reads TGTGCCAGCAGTTTATCGAACCTACGGGAGCTGTTTTTT. The rearrangement joins TRBV27 to TRBJ2-2; no clear D gene. Trimming shortened V by 0 bases and J by 9 bases, and 8 bases separated the two germline ends. This CDR3 has 13 residues. The V gene's germline CDR1 is MNHEY and CDR2 SMNVEV (reference sequence).

V is TRBV4-3 and J is TRBJ1-1, with TRBD1 as a possible D gene (5 bases). The CDR3 length is 15 residues. V was clipped by 0 bases and J by 3 bases, with 11 bases between them. Germline V lookup: CDR1 LGHNA, CDR2 YSLEER. The CDR3 sequence is CASSQEQGVYTEAFF. The CDR3, as DNA: TGCGCCAGCAGCCAAGAACAAGGGGTCTACACTGAAGCTTTCTTT.

This chain uses TRBV5-4 with TRBJ2-7; no reliable D call. Trimming stripped 4 bases from V and 2 bases from J, with 10 bases between. The CDR3 runs to 13 residues. Per germline, CDR1 SGHNT and CDR2 YYREEE (reference sequence). This CDR3 reads CASSTTPAYEQYF. Here the CDR3 DNA reads TGTGCCAGCAGCACAACACCCGCCTACGAGCAGTACTTC.

The chain employs TRBV5-6 and TRBJ2-2, with TRBD2 as a possible D gene (5 bases). This CDR3 contains 17 residues. Between the trimmed V and J ends, which lost 4 bases and 2 bases, there was a span of 18 bases. Germline V lookup: CDR1 SGHDT, CDR2 YYEEEE. In DNA form, the CDR3 reads TGTGCCAGCAGCGTCGCTTGGGGAGAAGAAAACACCGGGGAGCTGTTTTTT. Residues: CASSVAWGEENTGELFF.